This entry lists 27 T cell receptor beta chains sequenced from one sample in a study of T-cell reconstitution after alpha-beta-depleted transplantation in children. Library preparation (for TCRbeta) was performed with unique molecular identifiers. MiXCR was run by TCRdb on the PCR reads, yielding one entry per CDR3 protein. Of hundreds of thousands of distinct CDR3 sequences listed, over 10% are singletons. The material was PBMCs, mostly from graft donor cells, obtained 360 days after TCRalphabeta/CD19-depleted stem cell transplant. These TCRs come from a male patient younger than 18 who had a stem cell transplant for acute myeloid leukemia, so the T cells may come from the graft donor.

V and J are TRBV18 and TRBJ2-7, with D perhaps matching TRBD1 or TRBD2 (5 bases each). Germline V gene data show CDR1 as KGHSH and CDR2 as LQKENI. The V and J ends lost 2 bases and 5 bases respectively, with 13 bases between them. The CDR3 covers 14 residues. The CDR3 protein is CASSPTGAAHEQYF. CDR3 coding DNA: TGTGCCAGCTCACCAACCGGGGCGGCCCACGAGCAGTACTTC.

Comments on this clonotype: The junction shows a germline mismatch at one end, possibly a read error. The V gene is TRBV7-3, the J gene TRBJ2-5, with D unclear. Germline V CDR1 and CDR2: SGHTA, FQGTGA. The CDR3 is 12 amino acids. This CDR3 reads CASSLSQGTQYF. The CDR3 DNA reads TGTGCCAGCAGCTTAAGTCAAGGGACCCAGTACTTC.

This clonotype was seen repeatedly, ten times or more. The rearrangement links TRBV29-1 to TRBJ2-7, with 8 bases that match TRBD1. The V and J ends lost 6 bases and 0 bases, in that order; junction bases with no gene match: 10. This CDR3 has 15 residues. The V gene's germline CDR1 is SQVTM and CDR2 ANQGSEA. CDR3 nucleotides: TGCAGCGTCGGGATTCCCGGGACAGGCTCCTACGAGCAGTACTTC. The encoded protein is CSVGIPGTGSYEQYF.

CDR3 residues: CASLTGAPYEQYF. CDR3 in DNA: TGTGCCAGCCTCACGGGGGCTCCCTACGAGCAGTACTTC. This sequence joins TRBV28 and TRBJ2-7; TRBD1 or TRBD2 may be the D gene (6 bases each). CDR1 is MDHEN and CDR2 is SYDVKM in the germline V gene. V was pared by 8 bases and J by 2 bases, with 13 bases between. The CDR3 is 13 residues long.

This clonotype came up a few times. This chain connects TRBV12-3 or TRBV12-4 to TRBJ1-3; 7 bases align to TRBD1. The CDR3 length is 16 residues. The V and J ends lost 3 bases and 4 bases, in that order; junction bases with no gene match: 9. This chain's CDR3 is CASSFPTGRTGNTIYF. The CDR3 DNA reads TGTGCCAGCAGTTTCCCGACAGGGCGAACGGGAAACACCATATATTTT.

This clonotype was detected a few times. V usage is TRBV28 and J usage is TRBJ2-4; 12 positions agree with TRBD2. From germline, CDR1 is MDHEN and CDR2 SYDVKM. J lost 7 bases, V lost 6 bases, and 13 bases had no gene match. This CDR3 is 17 amino acids long. The CDR3 coding sequence is TGTGCCAGCAGCTCGAAAACTAGCGGGAGGACCCCGAACATTCAGTACTTC. Residues: CASSSKTSGRTPNIQYF.

This clonotype was recorded a few times. The CDR3 bases are TGTGCCAGCAGCCAAGCGGGCCCCTATGGCTACACCTTC. Amino acid sequence: CASSQAGPYGYTF. The genes are TRBV3-1 and TRBJ1-2; D not certain. This CDR3 comprises 13 residues. V dropped 1 base and J dropped 4 bases, with 7 bases sitting between them. Germline V gene sequence: CDR1 LGHDT, CDR2 YNNKEL (reference sequence).

This clonotype was counted ten times or more. The chain has TRBV6-2 or TRBV6-3 and TRBJ2-1; a possible D gene is TRBD2 (6 bases). Per germline, CDR1 MNHEY and CDR2 SVGEGT. V was shortened by 6 bases and J by 10 bases, with 10 bases between the two germline ends. The CDR3 is 11 residues long. The DNA for the CDR3 is TGTGCCAGCAGCAATGGGAGGGAGCAGTTCTTC. This gives the protein CASSNGREQFF.

The V gene is TRBV29-1, the J gene TRBJ2-3, with a possible D match to TRBD2 (6 bases). From germline, CDR1 is SQVTM and CDR2 ANQGSEA. The CDR3 totals 12 residues. The V gene lost 4 bases and the J gene lost 5 bases, with 10 bases spanning the gap. CDR3 amino acids: CSVVEGLDTQYF. The CDR3, as DNA: TGCAGCGTTGTGGAGGGGCTAGATACGCAGTATTTT.

There are many counts of this clonotype. The gene calls are TRBV11-3 and TRBJ2-2; D remains ambiguous. V dropped 0 bases and J dropped 0 bases, with 8 bases sitting between them. The CDR3 has 16 residues. Germline values: CDR1 SGHNT, CDR2 YENEEA. The CDR3 DNA is TGTGCCAGCAGCTTAGAGTCACGCTCGAACACCGGGGAGCTGTTTTTT. Protein: CASSLESRSNTGELFF. Full variable domain (outside the CDR3, taken from reference TRBV11-3 and TRBJ2-2): EAGVVQSPRYKIIEKKQPVAFWCNPISGHNTLYWYLQNLGQGPELLIRYENEEAVDDSQLPKDRFSAERLKGVDSTLKIQPAELGDSAVYLCASSLESRSNTGELFFGEGSRLTVL.

This clonotype was detected a few times. V and J are TRBV29-1 and TRBJ2-1, with D perhaps TRBD2 (6 bases). The V and J ends lost 8 bases and 0 bases respectively, with 14 bases between them. The CDR3 is made up of 14 amino acids. Per germline, CDR1 SQVTM and CDR2 ANQGSEA. CDR3: CSSFSGSSYNEQFF. In DNA, the CDR3 is TGCAGCTCGTTTAGCGGAAGCTCCTACAATGAGCAGTTCTTC.

There are a few counts of this clonotype. This chain's CDR3 is CASSFSTGTGMVEQYF. The CDR3 nucleotides are TGTGCCAGCAGTTTTTCAACCGGGACAGGGATGGTTGAGCAGTACTTC. The chain is built from TRBV12-3 or TRBV12-4 and TRBJ2-7; 9 positions agree with TRBD1. CDR3 length equals 16 residues. The ends lost 3 bases at V and 7 bases at J; junction bases unmatched: 13.

Ten or more counts support this clonotype. This chain links TRBV20-1 with TRBJ2-1; D is unclear. Germline V gene data show CDR1 as DFQATT and CDR2 as SNEGSKA (reference sequence). V dropped 3 bases and J dropped 12 bases, with 12 bases sitting between them. The CDR3 extends over 11 amino acids. CDR3 nucleotides: TGCAGTGCTAGGATTATTAACTTGCAGTTCTTC. Encoded protein: CSARIINLQFF.

This clonotype was counted a few times. The chain recombines TRBV12-3 or TRBV12-4 with TRBJ2-3; TRBD1 or TRBD2 may be the D gene (6 bases each). V lost 3 bases to trimming and J lost 0 bases, with 16 bases between them. The CDR3 extends over 17 amino acids. The CDR3 DNA follows: TGTGCCAGCAGTTTTCGGTCCGGGGGCCCCAGCACAGATACGCAGTATTTT. Protein product: CASSFRSGGPSTDTQYF.

The table lists this clonotype with a few counts. The chain employs TRBV10-3 and TRBJ2-7; maybe TRBD1 (6 bases). V dropped 6 bases and J dropped 3 bases, with 18 bases sitting between them. From germline, CDR1 is ENHRY and CDR2 SYGVKD. The CDR3 contains 15 residues. In nucleotides, the CDR3 is TGTGCCATCAGCCCCGGACAGAGAGCCCTCTACGAGCAGTACTTC. It translates to CAISPGQRALYEQYF.

The table lists this clonotype with a few counts. The chain joins TRBV28 to TRBJ2-7; 10 positions match TRBD2. J lost 7 bases, V lost 3 bases, and 6 bases had no gene match. Germline V CDR1 and CDR2: MDHEN, SYDVKM. The CDR3 spans 14 residues. The CDR3 loop is CASSLSGRAGEQYF. The CDR3 coding sequence is TGTGCCAGCAGTTTGAGCGGGAGGGCCGGGGAGCAGTACTTC.

This clonotype was seen a few times. The chain carries TRBV20-1 and TRBJ1-1; 7 bases align to TRBD1. V was clipped by 0 bases and J by 0 bases; unmatched bases: 10. Germline values: CDR1 DFQATT, CDR2 SNEGSKA (reference sequence). The CDR3 has 17 residues. Written as DNA, the CDR3 is TGCAGTGCTAGAGATCAATCACAGGGGACTCTGAACACTGAAGCTTTCTTT. As protein: CSARDQSQGTLNTEAFF.

This clonotype was found a few times. The chain combines TRBV10-3 with TRBJ2-7; the match to TRBD2 covers 10 bases. CDR1 and CDR2 (germline): ENHRY, SYGVKD. The V gene end was trimmed by 5 bases and the J gene end by 3 bases; junction bases not matched to a gene: 10. The CDR3 loop spans 16 amino acids. The CDR3 here is CAISPRGLAESYEQYF. CDR3 nucleotides: TGTGCCATCAGTCCCCGCGGACTAGCGGAGAGCTACGAGCAGTACTTC.

The rearrangement uses TRBV25-1 and TRBJ1-1; no definite D call. V was cut by 9 bases and J by 2 bases, with 10 bases left in between. The CDR3 is 12 residues long. Germline V gene data show CDR1 as MGHDK and CDR2 as SYGVNS. The chain's CDR3 is CASRTDNTEAFF. In nucleotides, the CDR3 is TGTGCCAGTCGGACGGATAACACTGAAGCTTTCTTT.

This clonotype was seen a few times. The V and J genes are TRBV29-1 and TRBJ2-3; D uncertain. The germline CDR1 and CDR2 sequences are SQVTM and ANQGSEA. CDR3 length: 14 residues. V dropped 4 bases and J dropped 0 bases, with 11 bases sitting between them. This chain's CDR3 is CSVAPILSTDTQYF. CDR3 in DNA: TGCAGCGTTGCTCCTATACTAAGCACAGATACGCAGTATTTT.

This clonotype has just a few counts. The chain has TRBV6-5 and TRBJ2-7, with D possibly matching TRBD2 (6 bases). The V and J ends lost 6 bases and 0 bases respectively, with 12 bases between them. The V gene's germline CDR1 is MNHEY and CDR2 SVGAGI. The CDR3 covers 14 residues. The CDR3 sequence: CASSHRRASYEQYF. As DNA, the CDR3 is TGTGCCAGCAGCCACCGGAGGGCCTCCTACGAGCAGTACTTC.

The V and J genes are TRBV20-1 and TRBJ2-1; maybe TRBD1 (6 bases). The CDR3 has 16 amino acids. Germline V CDR1 and CDR2: DFQATT, SNEGSKA (reference sequence). V was clipped by 5 bases and J by 0 bases, with 17 bases between them. CDR3 coding DNA: TGCAGTGCTCATGGGGCAGGGGATAGCTCCTACAATGAGCAGTTCTTC. Its protein is CSAHGAGDSSYNEQFF.

The rearrangement joins TRBV27 to TRBJ2-2, with D hard to call. The CDR3 contains 13 residues. Germline V lookup: CDR1 MNHEY, CDR2 SMNVEV (reference sequence). Trimming left V 1 base short and J 7 bases short, with 7 bases between. In nucleotides, the CDR3 is TGTGCCAGCAGTTTATTCCTAGGCGGGGAGCTGTTTTTT. Its translation: CASSLFLGGELFF.

The chain couples TRBV27 to TRBJ2-3, with D tentatively TRBD1 or TRBD2 (5 bases each). Germline-derived CDR1 and CDR2 are MNHEY and SMNVEV (reference sequence). The CDR3 spans 16 residues. With 6 bases removed from V and 2 bases from J, the gap between germline ends came to 18 bases. CDR3 residues: CASRGPRVPFTDTQYF. The DNA for the CDR3 is TGTGCCAGCAGGGGACCCCGAGTTCCTTTCACAGATACGCAGTATTTT.

A few counts support this clonotype. The genes are TRBV7-9 and TRBJ2-2; 7 bases line up with TRBD1. Unmatched junction bases numbered 9, after V lost 3 bases and J lost 2 bases. Germline CDR1 is SEHNR and CDR2 is FQNEAQ (reference sequence). This CDR3 comprises 17 residues. In DNA form, the CDR3 reads TGTGCCAGCAGCTTCGGCCCAGGGGGATATAACACCGGGGAGCTGTTTTTT. Encoded protein: CASSFGPGGYNTGELFF.

This clonotype has at least ten counts. This sequence joins TRBV29-1 and TRBJ2-1, with D perhaps matching TRBD1 or TRBD2 (7 bases each). Between the trimmed V and J ends, which lost 4 bases and 2 bases, there was a span of 18 bases. Germline CDR1 SQVTM, CDR2 ANQGSEA. The CDR3 contains 16 residues. CDR3 DNA sequence: TGCAGCGTTGTAGGGGGCTGGGGGGGCACCTACAATGAGCAGTTCTTC. Protein product: CSVVGGWGGTYNEQFF.

This clonotype was seen repeatedly, ten times or more. V usage is TRBV29-1 and J usage is TRBJ2-2; 13 bases match TRBD2. Germline CDR1 is SQVTM and CDR2 is ANQGSEA. The V gene end was trimmed by 5 bases and the J gene end by 5 bases; junction bases not matched to a gene: 8. CDR3 size: 16 residues. CDR3 sequence reads: CSVLPGLAGLTGELFF. The DNA of the CDR3 is TGCAGCGTTTTACCGGGACTAGCGGGATTAACCGGGGAGCTGTTTTTT.